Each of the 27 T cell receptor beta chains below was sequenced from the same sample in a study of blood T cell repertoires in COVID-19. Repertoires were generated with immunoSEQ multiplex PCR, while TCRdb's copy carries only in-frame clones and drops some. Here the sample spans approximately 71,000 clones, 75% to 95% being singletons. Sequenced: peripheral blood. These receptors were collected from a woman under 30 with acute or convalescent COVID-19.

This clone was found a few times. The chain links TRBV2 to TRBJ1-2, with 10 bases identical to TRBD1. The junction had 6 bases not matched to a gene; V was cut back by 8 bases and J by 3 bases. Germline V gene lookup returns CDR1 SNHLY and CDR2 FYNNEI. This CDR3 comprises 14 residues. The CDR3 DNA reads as TGTGCCAGCGTCCCGGGACAGGGGCACTATGGCTACACCTTC. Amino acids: CASVPGQGHYGYTF.

The chain's CDR3 is CASSDSGNQETQYF. The CDR3 nucleotides are TGTGCCAGCAGTGATAGCGGGAACCAAGAGACCCAGTACTTC. V and J are TRBV6-1 and TRBJ2-5, with 8 nucleotides matching TRBD2. V shed 3 bases and J 0 bases; nucleotides not matched to a gene: 0. In germline, CDR1 is MNHNS, CDR2 SASEGT. The CDR3 totals 14 residues.

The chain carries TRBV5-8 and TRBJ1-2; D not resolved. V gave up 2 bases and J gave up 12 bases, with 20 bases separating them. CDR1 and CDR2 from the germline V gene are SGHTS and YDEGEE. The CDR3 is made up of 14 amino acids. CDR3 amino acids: CASSFSGIPPSDTF. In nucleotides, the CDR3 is TGTGCCAGCAGCTTTTCCGGGATTCCTCCATCAGACACCTTC.

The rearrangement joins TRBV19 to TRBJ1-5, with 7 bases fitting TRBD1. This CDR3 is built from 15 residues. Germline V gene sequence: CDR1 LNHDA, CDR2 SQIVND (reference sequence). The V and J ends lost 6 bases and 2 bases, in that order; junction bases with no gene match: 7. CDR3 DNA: TGTGCCAGTAGCCCCTTCGGACAGGGCAATCAGCCCCAGCATTTT. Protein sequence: CASSPFGQGNQPQHF.

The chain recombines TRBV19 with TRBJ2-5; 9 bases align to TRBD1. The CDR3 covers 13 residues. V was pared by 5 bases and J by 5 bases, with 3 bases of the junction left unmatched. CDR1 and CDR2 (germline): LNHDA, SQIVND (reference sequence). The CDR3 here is CASSGTGRETQYF. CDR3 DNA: TGTGCCAGTAGTGGGACAGGGAGGGAGACCCAGTACTTC.

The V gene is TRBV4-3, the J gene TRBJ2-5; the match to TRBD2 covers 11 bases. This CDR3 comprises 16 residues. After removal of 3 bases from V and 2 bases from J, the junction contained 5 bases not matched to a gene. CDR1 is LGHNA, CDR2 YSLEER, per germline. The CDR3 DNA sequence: TGCGCCAGCAGCCACGGACTAGCGGGTGATCAAGAGACCCAGTACTTC. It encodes CASSHGLAGDQETQYF.

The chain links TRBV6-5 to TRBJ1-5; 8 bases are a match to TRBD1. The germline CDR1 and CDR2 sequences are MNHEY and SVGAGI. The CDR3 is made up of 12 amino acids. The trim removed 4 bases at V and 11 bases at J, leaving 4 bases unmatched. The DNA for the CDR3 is TGTGCCAGCAGTTTTCCGGGACAGGCCCAGCATTTT. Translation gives CASSFPGQAQHF.

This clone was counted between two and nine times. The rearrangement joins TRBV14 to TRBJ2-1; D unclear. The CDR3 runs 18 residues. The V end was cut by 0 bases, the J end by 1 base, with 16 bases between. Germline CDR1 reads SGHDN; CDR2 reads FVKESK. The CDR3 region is CASSQDRFTPRSYNEQFF. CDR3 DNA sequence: TGTGCCAGCAGCCAAGATCGTTTCACTCCAAGATCCTACAATGAGCAGTTCTTC.

CDR3 sequence reads: CASSDLVGLITDTQYF. Here the CDR3 DNA reads TGTGCCAGCAGTGATTTAGTCGGTCTTATCACAGATACGCAGTATTTT. The rearrangement uses TRBV2 and TRBJ2-3, with D unresolved. Deletions cut 3 bases from V and 2 bases from J, with 15 bases between. Germline-derived CDR1 and CDR2 are SNHLY and FYNNEI. The CDR3 is 16 residues long.

The CDR3 reads CASSLRQGPATQYF. CDR3 nucleotides: TGTGCCAGCAGCTTGAGACAGGGCCCAGCTACGCAGTATTTT. The chain joins TRBV5-8 to TRBJ2-3; 7 nucleotides agree with TRBD1. The CDR3 spans 14 residues. Germline V gene lookup returns CDR1 SGHTS and CDR2 YDEGEE. Trimming removed 1 base from V and 8 bases from J; junction bases left unmatched: 7.

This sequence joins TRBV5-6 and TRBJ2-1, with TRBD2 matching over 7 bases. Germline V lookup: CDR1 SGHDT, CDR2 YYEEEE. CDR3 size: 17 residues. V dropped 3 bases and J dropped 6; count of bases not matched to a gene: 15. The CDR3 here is CASSSAPSGTMRNEQFF. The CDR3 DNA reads TGTGCCAGCAGCTCCGCCCCTTCCGGGACTATGCGCAATGAGCAGTTCTTC. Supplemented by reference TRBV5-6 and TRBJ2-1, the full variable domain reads DAGVTQSPTHLIKTRGQQVTLRCSPKSGHDTVSWYQQALGQGPQFIFQYYEEEERQRGNFPDRFSGHQFPNYSSELNVNALLLGDSALYLCASSSAPSGTMRNEQFFGPGTRLTVL.

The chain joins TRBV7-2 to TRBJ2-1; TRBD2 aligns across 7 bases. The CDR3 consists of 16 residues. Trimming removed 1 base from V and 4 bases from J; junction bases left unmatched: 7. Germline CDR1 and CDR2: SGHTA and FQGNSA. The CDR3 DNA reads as TGTGCCAGCAGCTTAGGCCCCGGGCGGGGGTACAATGAGCAGTTCTTC. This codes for CASSLGPGRGYNEQFF.

CDR3 amino acids: CASSAGAVYGYTF. CDR3 sequence (DNA): TGTGCCAGCAGCGCTGGGGCAGTCTATGGCTACACCTTC. This chain connects TRBV7-6 to TRBJ1-2; tentative D call: TRBD1 (5 bases). Looked up from germline, CDR1 is SGHVS and CDR2 is FNYEAQ. Deletions cut 5 bases from V and 4 bases from J, with 11 bases between. The CDR3 runs to 13 residues.

The DNA of the CDR3 is TGTGCCAGCAGTGAGGACTTCACCGGGGAGCTGTTTTTT. Translating it yields CASSEDFTGELFF. This sequence joins TRBV25-1 and TRBJ2-2, with a weak D call TRBD2 (5 bases). This CDR3 comprises 13 residues. The V gene's germline CDR1 is MGHDK and CDR2 SYGVNS. Trimming removed 3 bases at V and 4 bases at J, with 6 bases between.

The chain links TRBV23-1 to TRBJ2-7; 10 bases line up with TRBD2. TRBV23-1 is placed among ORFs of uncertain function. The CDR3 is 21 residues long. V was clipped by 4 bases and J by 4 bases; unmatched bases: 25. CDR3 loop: CASSPRPNRHFTSGVRYEQYF. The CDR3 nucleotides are TGCGCCAGCAGTCCAAGACCGAACAGACACTTTACTAGCGGGGTAAGGTACGAGCAGTACTTC.

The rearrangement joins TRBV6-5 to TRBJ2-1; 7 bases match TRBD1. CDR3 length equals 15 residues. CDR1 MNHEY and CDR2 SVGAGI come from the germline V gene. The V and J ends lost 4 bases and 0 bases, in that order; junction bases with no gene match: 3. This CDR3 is CASSFDRVSYNEQFF. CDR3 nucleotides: TGTGCCAGCAGTTTCGACAGGGTCTCCTACAATGAGCAGTTCTTC.

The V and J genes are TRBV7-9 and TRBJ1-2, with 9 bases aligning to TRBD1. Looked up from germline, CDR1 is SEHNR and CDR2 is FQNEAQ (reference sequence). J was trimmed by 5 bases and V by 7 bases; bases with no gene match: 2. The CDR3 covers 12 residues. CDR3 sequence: CASTGQGYGYTF. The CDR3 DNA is TGTGCCAGCACCGGACAGGGGTATGGCTACACCTTC.

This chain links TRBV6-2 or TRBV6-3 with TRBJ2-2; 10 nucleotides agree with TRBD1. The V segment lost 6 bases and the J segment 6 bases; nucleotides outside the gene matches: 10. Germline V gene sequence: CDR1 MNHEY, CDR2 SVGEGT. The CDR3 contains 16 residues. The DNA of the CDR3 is TGTGCCAGCAGCCACTCCGGGACAGGGGTTTCCGGGGAGCTGTTTTTT. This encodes CASSHSGTGVSGELFF.

CDR3 residues: CASRHGTSGQETQYF. The CDR3 DNA reads TGCGCCAGCAGACACGGGACTAGCGGACAAGAGACCCAGTACTTC. The V and J genes are TRBV4-1 and TRBJ2-5, with 11 bases aligning to TRBD2. This CDR3 has 15 residues. The trim removed 6 bases at V and 2 bases at J, leaving 5 bases unmatched. CDR1 is MGHRA and CDR2 is YSYEKL in the germline V gene.

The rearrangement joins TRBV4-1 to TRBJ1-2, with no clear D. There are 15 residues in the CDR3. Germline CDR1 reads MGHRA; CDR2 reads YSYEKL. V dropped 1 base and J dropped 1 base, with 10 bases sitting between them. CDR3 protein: CASSQVIAGNYGYTF. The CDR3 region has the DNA TGCGCCAGCAGCCAAGTTATTGCGGGTAACTATGGCTACACCTTC.

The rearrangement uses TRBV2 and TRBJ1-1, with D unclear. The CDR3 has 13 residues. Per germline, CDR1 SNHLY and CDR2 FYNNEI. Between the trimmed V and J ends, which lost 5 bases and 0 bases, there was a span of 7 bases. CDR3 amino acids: CASSLGMNTEAFF. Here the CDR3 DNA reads TGTGCCAGCAGTCTTGGCATGAACACTGAAGCTTTCTTT.

In DNA, the CDR3 is TGTGCCAGCAGCGAGGGACTAGCGGGACTAGAGACCCAGTACTTC. It translates to CASSEGLAGLETQYF. This rearrangement joins TRBV7-7 to TRBJ2-5; 13 positions match TRBD2. Per the germline V gene, CDR1 is SSHAT and CDR2 is FNYEAQ (reference sequence). V shed 5 bases, J shed 4 bases, and the junction held 4 bases outside the gene matches. The CDR3 has 15 residues.

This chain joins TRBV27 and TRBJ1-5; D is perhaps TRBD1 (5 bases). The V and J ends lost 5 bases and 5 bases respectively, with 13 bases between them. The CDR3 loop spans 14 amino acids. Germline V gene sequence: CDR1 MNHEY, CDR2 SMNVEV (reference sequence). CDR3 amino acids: CASSPNGGDQPQHF. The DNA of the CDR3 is TGTGCCAGCAGTCCAAATGGGGGGGATCAGCCCCAGCATTTT.

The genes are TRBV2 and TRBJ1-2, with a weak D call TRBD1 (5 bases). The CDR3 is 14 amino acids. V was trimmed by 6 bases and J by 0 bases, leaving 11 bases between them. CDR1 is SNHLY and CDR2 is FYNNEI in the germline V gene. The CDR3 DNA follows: TGTGCCAGCAGCCACGAACAGGCTAACTATGGCTACACCTTC. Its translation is CASSHEQANYGYTF.

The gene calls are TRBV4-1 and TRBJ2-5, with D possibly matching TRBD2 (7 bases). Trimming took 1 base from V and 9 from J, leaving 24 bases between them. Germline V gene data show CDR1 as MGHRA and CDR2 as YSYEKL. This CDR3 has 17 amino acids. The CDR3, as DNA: TGCGCCAGCAGCCAAGCCCCCACAGGGTTGAGCGGGATGGCCCAGTACTTC. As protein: CASSQAPTGLSGMAQYF.

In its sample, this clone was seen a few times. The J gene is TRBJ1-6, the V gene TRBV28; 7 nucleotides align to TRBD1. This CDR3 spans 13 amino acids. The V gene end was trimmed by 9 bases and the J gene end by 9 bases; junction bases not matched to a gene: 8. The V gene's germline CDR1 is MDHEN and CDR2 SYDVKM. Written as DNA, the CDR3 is TGTGCCAGTACAACAGGGGATGGTTCACCCCTCCACTTT. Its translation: CASTTGDGSPLHF.

CDR3 in DNA: TGCGCCAGCAGCAGCCGACAGGGGGAGAACACCGGGGAGCTGTTTTTT. Amino acids: CASSSRQGENTGELFF. The V gene is TRBV4-1, the J gene TRBJ2-2, with 9 bases that match TRBD1. Per germline, CDR1 MGHRA and CDR2 YSYEKL. This CDR3 spans 16 amino acids. Losses at the gene ends were 5 bases for V and 1 base for J; bases not matched to a gene: 5.